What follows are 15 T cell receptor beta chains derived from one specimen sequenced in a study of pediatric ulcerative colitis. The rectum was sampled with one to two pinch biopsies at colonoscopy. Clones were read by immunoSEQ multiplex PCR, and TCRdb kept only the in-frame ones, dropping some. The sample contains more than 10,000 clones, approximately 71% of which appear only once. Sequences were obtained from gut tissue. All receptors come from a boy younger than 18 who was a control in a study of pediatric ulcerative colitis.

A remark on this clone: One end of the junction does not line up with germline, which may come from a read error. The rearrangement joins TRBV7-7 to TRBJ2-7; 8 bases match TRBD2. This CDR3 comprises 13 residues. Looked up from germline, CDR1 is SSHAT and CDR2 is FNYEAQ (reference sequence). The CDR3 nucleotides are TGTGCTAGCAGCTTCCACCCCGGGGGGGGGCAGTACTTC. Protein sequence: CASSFHPGGGQYF. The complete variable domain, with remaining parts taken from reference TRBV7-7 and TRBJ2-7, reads GAGVSQSPRYKVTKRGQDVTLRCDPISSHATLYWYQQALGQGPEFLTYFNYEAQPDKSGLPSDRFSAERPEGSISTLTIQRTEQRDSAMYRCASSFHPGGGQYFGPGTRLTVT.

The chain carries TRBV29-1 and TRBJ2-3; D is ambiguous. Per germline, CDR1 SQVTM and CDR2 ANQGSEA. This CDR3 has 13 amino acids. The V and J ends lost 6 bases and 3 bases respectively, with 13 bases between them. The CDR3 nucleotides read TGCAGCGTCGCGATAGATTGGACAGATACGCAGTATTTT. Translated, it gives CSVAIDWTDTQYF.

In DNA form, the CDR3 reads TGTGCCAGCAGTGAAAGGACAGTGAAAGCCTACGAGCAGTACTTC. It specifies CASSERTVKAYEQYF. The gene calls are TRBV6-1 and TRBJ2-7, with D tentatively TRBD1 (6 bases). The germline V gene encodes CDR1 MNHNS and CDR2 SASEGT. The CDR3 contains 15 residues. Deletions cut 2 bases from V and 2 bases from J, with 13 bases between.

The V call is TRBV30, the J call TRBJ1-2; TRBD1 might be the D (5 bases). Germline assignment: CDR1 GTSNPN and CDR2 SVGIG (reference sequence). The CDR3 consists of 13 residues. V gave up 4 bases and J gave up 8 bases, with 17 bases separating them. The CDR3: CAWTTAAGHGYTF. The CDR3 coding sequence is TGTGCCTGGACAACAGCGGCAGGGCACGGCTACACCTTC.

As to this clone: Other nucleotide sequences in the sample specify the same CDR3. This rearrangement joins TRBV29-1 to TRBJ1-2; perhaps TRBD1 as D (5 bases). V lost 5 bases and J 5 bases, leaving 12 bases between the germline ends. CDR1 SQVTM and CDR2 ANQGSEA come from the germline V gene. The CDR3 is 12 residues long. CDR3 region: CSVSGGNYGYTF. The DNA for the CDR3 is TGCAGCGTTTCGGGGGGAAATTATGGCTACACCTTC.

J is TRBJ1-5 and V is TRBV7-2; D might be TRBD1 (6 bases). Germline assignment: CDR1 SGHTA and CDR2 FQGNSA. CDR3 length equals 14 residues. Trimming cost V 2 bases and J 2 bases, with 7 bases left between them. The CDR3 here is CASSLRTGNQPQHF. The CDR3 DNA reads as TGTGCCAGCAGCTTACGGACAGGCAATCAGCCCCAGCATTTT.

CDR3 region: CASSVSQGDTEAFF. CDR3 in DNA: TGTGCCAGCAGTGTTTCTCAGGGGGACACTGAAGCTTTCTTT. The chain is built from TRBV2 and TRBJ1-1, with 7 bases identical to TRBD1. Germline loops: CDR1 SNHLY, CDR2 FYNNEI. This CDR3 has 14 amino acids. J was trimmed by 3 bases and V by 4 bases; bases with no gene match: 5.

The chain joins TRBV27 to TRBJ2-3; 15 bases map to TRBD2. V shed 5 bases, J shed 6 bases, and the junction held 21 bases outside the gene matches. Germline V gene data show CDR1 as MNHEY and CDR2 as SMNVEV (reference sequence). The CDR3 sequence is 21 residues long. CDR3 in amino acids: CASSTIYPKTGLAGGPDTQYF. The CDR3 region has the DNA TGTGCCAGCAGTACCATTTACCCGAAAACCGGACTAGCGGGAGGGCCCGATACGCAGTATTTT.

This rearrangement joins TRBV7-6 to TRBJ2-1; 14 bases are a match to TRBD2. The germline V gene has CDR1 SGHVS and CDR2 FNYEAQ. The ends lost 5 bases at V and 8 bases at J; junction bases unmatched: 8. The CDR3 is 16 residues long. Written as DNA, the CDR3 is TGTGCCAGCAGCGGAAGACTAGCGGGAGGGTTCGATGAGCAGTTCTTC. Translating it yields CASSGRLAGGFDEQFF.

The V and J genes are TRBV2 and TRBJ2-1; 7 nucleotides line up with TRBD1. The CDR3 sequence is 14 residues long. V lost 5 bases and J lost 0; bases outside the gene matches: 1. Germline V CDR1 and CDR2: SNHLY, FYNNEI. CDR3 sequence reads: CASSRDSSYNEQFF. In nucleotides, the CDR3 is TGTGCCAGCAGTCGGGACAGCTCCTACAATGAGCAGTTCTTC.

The CDR3: CASSSRDSWVDTQYF. For the CDR3, the DNA is TGTGCCAGTAGTAGCCGGGACAGCTGGGTGGATACGCAGTATTTT. This chain connects TRBV19 to TRBJ2-3; 7 bases fit TRBD1. From germline, CDR1 is LNHDA and CDR2 SQIVND (reference sequence). This CDR3 has 15 residues. J gave up 6 bases and V 4 bases, and 10 bases lay outside the gene matches.

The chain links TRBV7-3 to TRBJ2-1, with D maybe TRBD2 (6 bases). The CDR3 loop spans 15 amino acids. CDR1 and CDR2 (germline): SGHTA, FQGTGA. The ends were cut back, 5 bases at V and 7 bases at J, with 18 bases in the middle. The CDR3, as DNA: TGTGCCAGCAGCCGAAGGAGGGGTTCAGCGAATGAGCAGTTCTTC. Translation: CASSRRRGSANEQFF.

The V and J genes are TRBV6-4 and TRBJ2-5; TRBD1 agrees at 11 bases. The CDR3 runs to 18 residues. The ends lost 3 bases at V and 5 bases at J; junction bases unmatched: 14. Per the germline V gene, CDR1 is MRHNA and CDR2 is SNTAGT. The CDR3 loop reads CASSEPGQGDPHCETQYF. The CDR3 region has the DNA TGTGCCAGCAGTGAGCCGGGACAGGGGGACCCCCACTGTGAGACCCAGTACTTC.

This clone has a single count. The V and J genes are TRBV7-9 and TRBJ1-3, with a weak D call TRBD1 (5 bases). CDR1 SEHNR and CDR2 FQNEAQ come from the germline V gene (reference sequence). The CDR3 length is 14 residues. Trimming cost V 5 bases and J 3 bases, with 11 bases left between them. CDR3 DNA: TGTGCCAGCAGCCCCGGGGACGGTGGAAACACCATATATTTT. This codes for CASSPGDGGNTIYF.

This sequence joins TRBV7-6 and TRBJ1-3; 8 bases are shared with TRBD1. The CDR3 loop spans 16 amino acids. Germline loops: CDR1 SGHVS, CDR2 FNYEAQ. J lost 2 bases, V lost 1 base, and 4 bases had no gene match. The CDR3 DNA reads TGTGCCAGCAGCTTAGTCGTCAGGGGGCCTGGAAACACCATATATTTT. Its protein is CASSLVVRGPGNTIYF.